This is a list of T cell receptor beta chains from one sample in a study of T cell responses to AZD1222 COVID-19 vaccine. TCRdb keeps only in-frame clones here, not all; method: immunoSEQ multiplex PCR. Here the sample spans 150,000 to 200,000 clones, about 91% being singletons. The source was peripheral blood, collected on day 0 of MenACWY control vaccination. The receptors come from an adult in good health. The CDR3 runs from the conserved cysteine through the conserved F or W. The D gene is left open where the match is weak. Size tells how often a clone was seen (once, few, many) or the class of an expanded clone, and some rows leave it out.

D	size	V	J	CDR3	DNA
.	once	TRBV11-3	TRBJ2-7	CASSLPGKYEQYF	TGTGCCAGCAGCTTACCCGGCAAGTACGAGCAGTACTTC
TRBD2	.	TRBV4-3	TRBJ2-3	CASSHTSGSTDTQYF	TGCGCCAGCAGCCACACTAGCGGCAGCACAGATACGCAGTATTTT
TRBD2	.	TRBV9	TRBJ2-1	CASSPGKGRVTYNEQFF	TGTGCCAGCAGCCCTGGGAAGGGGAGGGTAACCTACAATGAGCAGTTCTTC
.	.	TRBV9	TRBJ2-3	CASSVESSWADTQYF	TGTGCCAGCAGCGTAGAATCCTCTTGGGCAGATACGCAGTATTTT
.	.	TRBV4-1	TRBJ1-5	CASSQDRGANQPQHF	TGCGCCAGCAGCCAAGACCGGGGGGCCAATCAGCCCCAGCATTTT
.	.	TRBV21-1	TRBJ1-2	CASSSLGEGIGYTF	TGTGCCAGCAGTTCCCTCGGGGAGGGAATTGGCTACACCTTC
.	.	TRBV2	TRBJ1-6	CASSEGRYNSPLHF	TGTGCCAGCAGTGAAGGCAGATATAATTCACCCCTCCACTTT
.	.	TRBV2	TRBJ2-1	CASSERAGNNEQFF	TGTGCCAGCAGTGAGAGGGCTGGGAACAATGAGCAGTTCTTC
.	.	TRBV4-3	TRBJ2-1	CASSQDSGEISEQFF	TGCGCCAGCAGCCAAGACTCGGGTGAAATAAGTGAGCAGTTCTTC
.	.	TRBV7-2	TRBJ1-6	CASRSSGTFYSPLHF	TGTGCCAGCAGGTCCTCCGGGACCTTTTATTCACCCCTCCACTTT
.	.	TRBV12-3/TRBV12-4	TRBJ2-2	CAIENTGELFF	TGTGCCATAGAGAACACCGGGGAGCTGTTTTTT
.	.	TRBV19	TRBJ1-5	CASSIKYQPQHF	TGTGCCAGTAGTATTAAATATCAGCCCCAGCATTTT
.	.	TRBV5-6	TRBJ1-1	CASSLGVRGREDTEAFF	TGTGCCAGCAGCTTGGGGGTTAGGGGCAGGGAAGACACTGAAGCTTTCTTT
.	.	TRBV7-9	TRBJ2-3	CASSLWRGTDRTDTQYF	TGTGCCAGCAGCTTATGGAGGGGGACAGACAGAACAGATACGCAGTATTTT
.	.	TRBV27	TRBJ2-7	CASSLYRSTPSEQYF	TGTGCCAGCAGTTTGTACAGGTCCACCCCTAGTGAGCAGTACTTC
TRBD2	once	TRBV7-2	TRBJ2-3	CASSLVSSGSDTQYF	TGTGCCAGCAGCTTAGTGAGCAGCGGGAGTGATACGCAGTATTTT
.	.	TRBV10-2	TRBJ1-4	CASSERVFEKLFF	TGCGCCAGCAGTGAGAGGGTATTCGAAAAACTGTTTTTT
TRBD1	.	TRBV5-1	TRBJ2-7	CASRGQGDSYEQYF	TGCGCCAGCAGGGGGCAGGGGGACTCCTACGAGCAGTACTTC